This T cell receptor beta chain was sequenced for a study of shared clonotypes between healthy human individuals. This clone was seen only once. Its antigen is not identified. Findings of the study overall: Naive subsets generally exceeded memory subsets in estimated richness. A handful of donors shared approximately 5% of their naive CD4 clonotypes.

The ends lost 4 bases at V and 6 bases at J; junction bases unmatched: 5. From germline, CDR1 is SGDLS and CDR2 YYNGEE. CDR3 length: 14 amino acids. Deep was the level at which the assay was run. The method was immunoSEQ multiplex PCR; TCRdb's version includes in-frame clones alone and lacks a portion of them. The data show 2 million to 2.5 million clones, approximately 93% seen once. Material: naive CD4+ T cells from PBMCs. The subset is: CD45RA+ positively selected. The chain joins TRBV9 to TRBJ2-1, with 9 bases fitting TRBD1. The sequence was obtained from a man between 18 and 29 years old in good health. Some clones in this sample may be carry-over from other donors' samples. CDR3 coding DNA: TGTGCCAGCAGCCGGGACAGGGATATCAATGAGCAGTTCTTC. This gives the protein CASSRDRDINEQFF. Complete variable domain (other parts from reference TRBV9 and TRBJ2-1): DSGVTQTPKHLITATGQRVTLRCSPRSGDLSVYWYQQSLDQGLQFLIQYYNGEERAKGNILERFSAQQFPDLHSELNLSSLELGDSALYFCASSRDRDINEQFFGPGTRLTVL.